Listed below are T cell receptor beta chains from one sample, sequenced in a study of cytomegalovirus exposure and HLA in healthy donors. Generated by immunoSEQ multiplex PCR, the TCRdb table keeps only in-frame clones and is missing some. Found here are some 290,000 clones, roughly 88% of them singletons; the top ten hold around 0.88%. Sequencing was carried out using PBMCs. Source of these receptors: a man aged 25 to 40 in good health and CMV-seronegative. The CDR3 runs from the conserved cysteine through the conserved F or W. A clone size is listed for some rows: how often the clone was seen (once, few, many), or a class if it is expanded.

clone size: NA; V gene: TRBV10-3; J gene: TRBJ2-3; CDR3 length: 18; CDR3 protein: CAISEFSASGGPLDTQYF
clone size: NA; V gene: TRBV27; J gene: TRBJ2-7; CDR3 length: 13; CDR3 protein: CASKVDNGYEQYF
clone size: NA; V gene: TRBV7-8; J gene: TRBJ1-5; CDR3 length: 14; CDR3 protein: CASSFGQGEWAQHF
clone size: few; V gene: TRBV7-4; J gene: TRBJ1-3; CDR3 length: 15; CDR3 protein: CASSYIGGHGNTIYF
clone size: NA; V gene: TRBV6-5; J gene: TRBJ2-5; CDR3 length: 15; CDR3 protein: CASSYWGGGGETQYF
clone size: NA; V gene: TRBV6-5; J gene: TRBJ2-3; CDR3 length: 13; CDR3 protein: CASSRGQGDTQYF
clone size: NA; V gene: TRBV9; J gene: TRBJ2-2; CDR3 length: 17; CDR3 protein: CASSARDRGANTGELFF
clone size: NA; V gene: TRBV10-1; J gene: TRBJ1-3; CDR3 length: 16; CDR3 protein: CASSEWPDYSGNTIYF
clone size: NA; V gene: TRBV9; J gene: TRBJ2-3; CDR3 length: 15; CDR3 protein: CASSRSGGAPDTQYF
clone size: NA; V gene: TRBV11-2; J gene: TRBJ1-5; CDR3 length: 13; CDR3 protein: CASSLTGDQPQHF
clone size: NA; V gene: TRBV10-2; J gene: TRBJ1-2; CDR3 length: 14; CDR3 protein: CASRQTGAAGGYTF
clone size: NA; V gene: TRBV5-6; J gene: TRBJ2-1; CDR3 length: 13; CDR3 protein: CASTLLNYNEQFF
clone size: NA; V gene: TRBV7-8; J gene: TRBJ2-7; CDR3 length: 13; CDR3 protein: CASSYGRTYEQYF
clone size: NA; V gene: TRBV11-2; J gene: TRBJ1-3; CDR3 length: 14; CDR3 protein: CASRNSGSGNTIYF
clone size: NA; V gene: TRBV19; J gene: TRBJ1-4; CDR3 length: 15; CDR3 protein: CASSPPTGSGEKLFF
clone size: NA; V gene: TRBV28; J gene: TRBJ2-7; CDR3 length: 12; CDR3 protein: CASSLGDYEQYF
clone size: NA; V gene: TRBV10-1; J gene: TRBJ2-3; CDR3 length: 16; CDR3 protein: CASSDGPRDSFYTQYF
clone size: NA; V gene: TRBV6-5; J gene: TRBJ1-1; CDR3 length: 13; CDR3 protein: CASTRGGGTEAFF
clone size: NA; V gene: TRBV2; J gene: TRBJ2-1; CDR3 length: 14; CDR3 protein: CAIGQASSYNEQFF
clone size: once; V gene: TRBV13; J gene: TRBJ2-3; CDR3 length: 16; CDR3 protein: CASMGGGGSSTDTQYF
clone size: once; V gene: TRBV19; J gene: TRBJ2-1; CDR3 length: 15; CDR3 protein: CASSPTAPSYNEQFF
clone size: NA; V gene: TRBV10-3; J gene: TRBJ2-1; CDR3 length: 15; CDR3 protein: CAISERGTGVNEQFF
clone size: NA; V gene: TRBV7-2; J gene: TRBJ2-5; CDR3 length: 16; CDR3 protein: CASSLRLAGGRETQYF
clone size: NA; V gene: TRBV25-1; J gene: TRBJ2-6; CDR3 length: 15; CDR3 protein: CASRGTGREANVLTF
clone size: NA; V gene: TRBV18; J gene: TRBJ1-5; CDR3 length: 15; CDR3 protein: CASSPRETLNQPQHF
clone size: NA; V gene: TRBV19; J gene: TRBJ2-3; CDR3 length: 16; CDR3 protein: CASSPGLAGASDTQYF
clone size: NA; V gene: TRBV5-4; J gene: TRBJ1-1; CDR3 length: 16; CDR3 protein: CASSLGHGPNSGEAFF
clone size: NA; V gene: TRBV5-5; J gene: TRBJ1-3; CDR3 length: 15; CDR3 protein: CASSLRGGPGNTIYF
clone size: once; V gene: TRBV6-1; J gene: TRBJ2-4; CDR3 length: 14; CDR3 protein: CASRPGAGDNIQYF
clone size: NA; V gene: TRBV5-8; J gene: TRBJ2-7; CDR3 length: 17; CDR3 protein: CASSLVWQGPAAYEQYF
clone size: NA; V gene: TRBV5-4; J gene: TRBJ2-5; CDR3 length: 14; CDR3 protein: CASSSRTGEETQYF
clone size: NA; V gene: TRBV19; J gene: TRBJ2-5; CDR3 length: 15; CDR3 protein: CASSNSRQVQETQYF
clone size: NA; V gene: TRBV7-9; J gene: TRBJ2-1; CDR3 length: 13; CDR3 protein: CASRGRRGNEQFF
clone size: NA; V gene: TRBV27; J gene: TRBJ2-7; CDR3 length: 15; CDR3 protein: CASSLTGGEPYEQYF
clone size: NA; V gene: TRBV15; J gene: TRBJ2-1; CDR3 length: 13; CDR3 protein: CATSRVDQDEQFF
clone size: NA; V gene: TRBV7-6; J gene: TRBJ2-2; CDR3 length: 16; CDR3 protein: CASSFGAATNTGELFF
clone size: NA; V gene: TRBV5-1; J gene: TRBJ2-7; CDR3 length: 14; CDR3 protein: CASSRDREMGEQYF
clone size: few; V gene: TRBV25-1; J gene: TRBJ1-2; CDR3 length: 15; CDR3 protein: CASSESKGRMDGYTF
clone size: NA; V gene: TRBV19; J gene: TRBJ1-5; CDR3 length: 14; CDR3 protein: CASSSRTVSQPQHF
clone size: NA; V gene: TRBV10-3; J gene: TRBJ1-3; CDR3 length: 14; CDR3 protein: CAIMRDYSGNTIYF
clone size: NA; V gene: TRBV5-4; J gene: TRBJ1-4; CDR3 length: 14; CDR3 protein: CASSISGGREKLFF
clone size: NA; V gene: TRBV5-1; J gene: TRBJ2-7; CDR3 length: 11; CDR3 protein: CASMGGGEQYF
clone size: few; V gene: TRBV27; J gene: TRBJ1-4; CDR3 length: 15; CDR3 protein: CASSFRRTVVEKLFF
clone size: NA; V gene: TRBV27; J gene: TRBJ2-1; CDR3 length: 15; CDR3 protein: CASSSGGRYLGEQFF
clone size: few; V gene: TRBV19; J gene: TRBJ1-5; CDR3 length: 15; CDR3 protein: CASSIVPYSNQPQHF
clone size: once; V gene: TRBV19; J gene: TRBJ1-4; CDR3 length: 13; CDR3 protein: CASRSGTNEKLFF
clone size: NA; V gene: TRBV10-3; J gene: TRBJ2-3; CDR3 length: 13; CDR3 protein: CAIGTGGADTQYF
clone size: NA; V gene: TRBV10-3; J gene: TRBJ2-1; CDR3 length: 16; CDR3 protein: CAISESNSGGYNEQFF
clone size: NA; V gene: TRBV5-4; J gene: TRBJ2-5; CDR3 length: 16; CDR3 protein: CASSLARLAGGETQYF
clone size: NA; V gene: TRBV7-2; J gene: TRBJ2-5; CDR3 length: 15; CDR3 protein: CASSLGGDLQETQYF